This TCR beta chain originates from a study of response to subunit inactivated influenza vaccine. Trimming stripped 1 base from V and 3 bases from J, with 6 bases between. CDR1 is LGHNA and CDR2 is YNFKEQ in the germline V gene. The length of the CDR3 is 13 residues. Study-level points and caveats: That few new T cells are recruited by each seasonal influenza vaccination was the authors' suggestion.

MiXCR, run by TCRdb on the RT-PCR reads, gives a single entry per CDR3 protein. The table records under 550,000 distinct CDR3 sequences, about 7.2% of them present only once. In its sample, this clonotype was seen many times. Its specificity is not known. The sample was PBMCs from blood, taken about 23 months after vaccination. The V call is TRBV4-2, the J call TRBJ2-5; D call uncertain. The clonotype originates from a man aged 45 to 70 who received an inactivated influenza vaccine. For the CDR3, the DNA is TGTGCCAGCAGCCAAGTTAGGGAAGAGACCCAGTACTTC. It yields the protein CASSQVREETQYF.